A single sample is the source of the 29 T cell receptor beta chains below, sequenced in a study of early stage breast cancer tumors. Profiled with immunoSEQ multiplex PCR; TCRdb holds only in-frame clones, not every one. The repertoire has just over 50,000 clones, around 78% of them found once; the top ten carry around 3.4%. Sequenced material: blood. These TCRs come from a person in their 40s with breast cancer.

This clone was detected only a few times. The chain couples TRBV19 to TRBJ2-7, with D perhaps TRBD1 or TRBD2 (5 bases each). The CDR3 totals 15 residues. CDR1 is LNHDA, CDR2 SQIVND, per germline (reference sequence). The V end was cut by 1 base, the J end by 3 bases, with 13 bases between. The CDR3 reads CASSIGLAGHYEQYF. The DNA of the CDR3 is TGTGCCAGTAGTATAGGTCTAGCAGGACACTACGAGCAGTACTTC.

The J gene is TRBJ2-4, the V gene TRBV5-6; weak D call: TRBD2 (5 bases). Germline lookup yields CDR1 SGHDT and CDR2 YYEEEE. This CDR3 is built from 15 residues. The V end was cut by 4 bases, the J end by 6 bases, with 17 bases between. The CDR3 DNA is TGTGCCAGCAGCGAAATTGGTCGCACTAGAAACATTCAGTACTTC. Protein product: CASSEIGRTRNIQYF.

The rearrangement links TRBV6-1 to TRBJ1-3; D unclear. Trimming removed 9 bases at V and 4 bases at J, with 10 bases between. This CDR3 is built from 12 residues. From germline, CDR1 is MNHNS and CDR2 SASEGT. CDR3 sequence (DNA): TGTGCCAGTCGGCCCGCCGGAAACACCATATATTTT. As protein: CASRPAGNTIYF.

The V call is TRBV15, the J call TRBJ2-7; TRBD1 aligns across 8 bases. With V trimmed by 4 bases and J by 4 bases, 6 bases remained unmatched. CDR1 LNHNV and CDR2 YYDKDF come from the germline V gene (reference sequence). The CDR3 runs to 14 residues. This chain's CDR3 is CATSKDRDYYEQYF. The DNA for the CDR3 is TGTGCCACCAGCAAGGACAGGGATTATTACGAGCAGTACTTC.

This sequence joins TRBV5-1 and TRBJ2-1; 9 bases are shared with TRBD1. The CDR3 is made up of 16 amino acids. Germline trimming cut 5 bases from V and 6 bases from J; bases unmatched to any gene: 12. Germline V gene sequence: CDR1 SGHRS, CDR2 YFSETQ. CDR3 coding DNA: TGCGCCAGCAGGGATGGGACAGGGAGGTCTCGCAATGAGCAGTTCTTC. Encoded protein: CASRDGTGRSRNEQFF.

V gene TRBV7-6 combines with J gene TRBJ2-3, with unresolved D. V was trimmed by 2 bases and J by 2 bases, leaving 8 bases between them. This CDR3 comprises 14 residues. The germline gives CDR1 SGHVS, CDR2 FNYEAQ. The CDR3 DNA reads as TGTGCCAGCAGCTTATTGGCGGCCACAGATACGCAGTATTTT. This sequence encodes CASSLLAATDTQYF. The full variable domain, completed using reference TRBV7-6 and TRBJ2-3, is GAGVSQSPRYKVTKRGQDVALRCDPISGHVSLYWYRQALGQGPEFLTYFNYEAQQDKSGLPNDRFSAERPEGSISTLTIQRTEQRDSAMYRCASSLLAATDTQYFGPGTRLTVL.

The J gene is TRBJ2-4, the V gene TRBV18, with D possibly matching TRBD1 (6 bases). Trimming removed 3 bases from V and 9 bases from J, with 18 bases in between. The CDR3 sequence is 15 residues long. Germline V gene data show CDR1 as KGHSH and CDR2 as LQKENI. This CDR3 reads CASSPGTTGLGIQYF. As DNA, the CDR3 is TGTGCCAGCTCACCCGGTACGACAGGCTTGGGCATTCAGTACTTC.

The chain joins TRBV15 to TRBJ2-1, with 7 bases that match TRBD2. The length of the CDR3 is 15 residues. The V gene's germline CDR1 is LNHNV and CDR2 YYDKDF (reference sequence). With 6 bases clipped from V and 6 bases from J, the junction kept 11 bases outside the gene matches. This CDR3 reads CATRWEGLVTNEQFF. The CDR3 DNA reads as TGTGCCACCAGGTGGGAAGGACTAGTAACCAATGAGCAGTTCTTC.

J is TRBJ2-1 and V is TRBV5-4; tentative D call: TRBD1 (6 bases). The CDR3 spans 12 residues. The V gene's germline CDR1 is SGHNT and CDR2 YYREEE (reference sequence). V gave up 2 bases and J gave up 9 bases, with 9 bases separating them. The CDR3 nucleotides are TGTGCCAGCAGCTTCGAACAGGGTGAGCAGTTCTTC. Protein product: CASSFEQGEQFF.

The chain uses TRBV5-1 and TRBJ1-1; 10 bases fit TRBD1. The J segment lost 3 bases and the V segment lost 4 bases, leaving 9 bases of the junction unmatched. This CDR3 has 16 amino acids. CDR1 and CDR2 (germline): SGHRS, YFSETQ. The CDR3 DNA follows: TGCGCCAGCAGCCGGGACAGGGGAGGTCTAGACACTGAAGCTTTCTTT. Translating it yields CASSRDRGGLDTEAFF.

The chain recombines TRBV5-1 with TRBJ2-1, with 7 bases lining up with TRBD2. There are 14 residues in the CDR3. V dropped 5 bases and J dropped 7; count of bases not matched to a gene: 9. Germline V gene sequence: CDR1 SGHRS, CDR2 YFSETQ. The CDR3 reads CASRKGSGPNEQFF. CDR3 DNA: TGCGCCAGCAGAAAGGGTAGCGGGCCTAATGAGCAGTTCTTC.

The V call is TRBV5-1, the J call TRBJ2-7; the D is unclear. V lost 0 bases to trimming and J lost 5 bases, with 12 bases between them. The CDR3 has 14 amino acids. CDR1 and CDR2 from the germline V gene are SGHRS and YFSETQ. CDR3 loop: CASSLAGVGNEQYF. The CDR3 DNA sequence: TGCGCCAGCAGCTTGGCTGGGGTTGGCAACGAGCAGTACTTC.

This clone came up a few times. This chain uses TRBV30 with TRBJ2-7; D may match TRBD1 or TRBD2 (6 bases each). Germline lookup yields CDR1 GTSNPN and CDR2 SVGIG (reference sequence). The CDR3 length is 12 residues. Trimming removed 4 bases at V and 9 bases at J, with 16 bases between. CDR3 sequence reads: CAWNRAGGGQYF. The CDR3 coding sequence is TGTGCCTGGAATCGGGCCGGAGGGGGGCAGTACTTC.

The chain couples TRBV21-1 to TRBJ1-1; the table's D call of TRBD1 was not tested on the DNA. TRBV21-1 is described as a pseudogene. This CDR3 spans 18 amino acids. CDR3 DNA: TGTGCCAGCAGCAAAGGAGGGACAGGGGATGAGGAGAACACTGAAGCTTTCTTT. Residues: CASSKGGTGDEENTEAFF.

The chain recombines TRBV11-2 with TRBJ2-3, with 9 bases matching TRBD2. Germline lookup yields CDR1 SGHAT and CDR2 FQNNGV. CDR3 length equals 14 residues. V lost 2 bases to trimming and J lost 6 bases; unmatched junction nucleotides: 3. The CDR3 region has the DNA TGTGCCAGCAGCTTATTAGCGGGAGTGGATACGCAGTATTTT. Translated, it gives CASSLLAGVDTQYF.

This sequence joins TRBV4-1 and TRBJ2-3, with 13 nucleotides matching TRBD2. This CDR3 has 16 amino acids. CDR1 and CDR2 from the germline V gene are MGHRA and YSYEKL. V was clipped by 1 base and J by 4 bases; unmatched bases: 2. Here the CDR3 reads CASSQGGTSGADTQYF. In DNA, the CDR3 is TGCGCCAGCAGCCAAGGCGGGACTAGCGGGGCAGATACGCAGTATTTT.

This sequence joins TRBV7-8 and TRBJ1-5, with 12 positions matching TRBD1. CDR1 and CDR2 from the germline V gene are SGHVS and FQNEAQ. The CDR3 runs to 21 residues. V trimming: 1 base; J trimming: 1 base; junction bases outside the gene matches: 14. The CDR3 is CASSLGFGGQGAMGSNQPQHF. CDR3 nucleotides: TGTGCCAGCAGCTTAGGTTTCGGGGGACAGGGGGCGATGGGCAGCAATCAGCCCCAGCATTTT.

The chain recombines TRBV11-2 with TRBJ2-5; the match to TRBD1 covers 10 bases. This CDR3 comprises 19 residues. After removal of 3 bases from V and 6 bases from J, the junction contained 19 bases not matched to a gene. Looked up from germline, CDR1 is SGHAT and CDR2 is FQNNGV. The CDR3 spells CASSFEEGQGLIYRQTQYF. DNA of the CDR3: TGTGCCAGCAGCTTTGAGGAGGGACAGGGGCTCATCTATCGGCAGACCCAGTACTTC.

The chain couples TRBV5-6 to TRBJ1-4; D unclear. This CDR3 comprises 11 residues. The ends were cut back, 2 bases at V and 15 bases at J, with 11 bases in the middle. The germline V gene has CDR1 SGHDT and CDR2 YYEEEE. The CDR3 bases are TGTGCCAGCAGCTTTGGGAGCTTAATGTTTTTT. It is translated as CASSFGSLMFF.

V gene TRBV11-2 combines with J gene TRBJ2-1, with 11 positions matching TRBD2. The V and J ends lost 3 bases and 10 bases, in that order; junction bases with no gene match: 8. CDR3 length: 15 residues. Germline V gene sequence: CDR1 SGHAT, CDR2 FQNNGV. The CDR3 bases are TGTGCCAGCAGCTTCTTAGCGGGAGGGGAGGTAGAGCAGTTCTTC. Translated, it gives CASSFLAGGEVEQFF. The full variable domain, its missing parts supplied by reference TRBV11-2 and TRBJ2-1, is EAGVAQSPRYKIIEKRQSVAFWCNPISGHATLYWYQQILGQGPKLLIQFQNNGVVDDSQLPKDRFSAERLKGVDSTLKIQPAKLEDSAVYLCASSFLAGGEVEQFFGPGTRLTVL.

The chain employs TRBV30 and TRBJ1-3; 10 nucleotides line up with TRBD1. Unmatched junction bases numbered 5, after V lost 5 bases and J lost 1 base. CDR3 length: 15 amino acids. The germline gives CDR1 GTSNPN, CDR2 SVGIG (reference sequence). The CDR3 DNA reads TGTGCCTGGGGAACGGGACAGGGGTCTGGAAACACCATATATTTT. Translated: CAWGTGQGSGNTIYF. Combining the CDR3 with reference TRBV30 and TRBJ1-3 gives the whole variable domain SQTIHQWPATLVQPVGSPLSLECTVEGTSNPNLYWYRQAAGRGLQLLFYSVGIGQISSEVPQNLSASRPQDRQFILSSKKLLLSDSGFYLCAWGTGQGSGNTIYFGEGSWLTVV.

This sequence joins TRBV5-6 and TRBJ1-3; no clear D gene. Trimming shortened V by 1 base and J by 6 bases, and 5 bases separated the two germline ends. The CDR3 has 12 amino acids. Germline V gene lookup returns CDR1 SGHDT and CDR2 YYEEEE. CDR3 nucleotide sequence: TGTGCCAGCAGCTTGCGGCTAAACACCATATATTTT. Residues: CASSLRLNTIYF. Full variable domain (missing parts from reference TRBV5-6 and TRBJ1-3): DAGVTQSPTHLIKTRGQQVTLRCSPKSGHDTVSWYQQALGQGPQFIFQYYEEEERQRGNFPDRFSGHQFPNYSSELNVNALLLGDSALYLCASSLRLNTIYFGEGSWLTVV.

The chain uses TRBV19 and TRBJ1-1; D is undetermined. CDR3 length: 11 residues. CDR1 is LNHDA, CDR2 SQIVND, per germline (reference sequence). V lost 5 bases and J lost 7, with 8 bases in between. The CDR3 bases are TGTGCCAGTAGTTTCAAGAGTGAAGCTTTCTTT. This codes for CASSFKSEAFF.

The V call is TRBV7-8, the J call TRBJ2-2; tentatively, D is TRBD2 (5 bases). Germline V CDR1 and CDR2: SGHVS, FQNEAQ. With 1 base removed from V and 7 bases from J, the gap between germline ends came to 10 bases. CDR3 size: 14 residues. The CDR3 DNA follows: TGTGCCAGCAGCTTAGGGAGTGGAGGCGGGGAGCTGTTTTTT. Translated: CASSLGSGGGELFF.

This chain connects TRBV5-1 to TRBJ2-1; D ambiguous. Germline CDR1 SGHRS, CDR2 YFSETQ. V was clipped by 2 bases and J by 8 bases, with 8 bases between them. This CDR3 contains 12 residues. This CDR3 reads CASSLPGYEQFF. CDR3 sequence (DNA): TGCGCCAGCAGCTTACCGGGTTATGAGCAGTTCTTC.

CDR3 sequence reads: CASSRTGRDQPQHF. The CDR3, as DNA: TGTGCCAGCAGCCGGACAGGGCGGGATCAGCCCCAGCATTTT. The rearrangement joins TRBV6-1 to TRBJ1-5; the match to TRBD1 covers 8 bases. V trimming: 6 bases; J trimming: 5 bases; junction bases outside the gene matches: 6. Germline loops: CDR1 MNHNS, CDR2 SASEGT. CDR3 length: 14 amino acids.

The chain recombines TRBV18 with TRBJ2-3; D is undetermined. Deletions cut 0 bases from V and 0 bases from J, with 1 base between. Germline loops: CDR1 KGHSH, CDR2 LQKENI. CDR3 length equals 13 residues. The CDR3 is CASSPPSTDTQYF. The CDR3 coding sequence is TGTGCCAGCTCACCACCGAGCACAGATACGCAGTATTTT.

The V gene is TRBV29-1, the J gene TRBJ2-7; D is perhaps TRBD1 or TRBD2 (5 bases each). CDR3 length: 15 residues. Deletions cut 6 bases from V and 0 bases from J, with 18 bases between. Per germline, CDR1 SQVTM and CDR2 ANQGSEA. The CDR3 nucleotides read TGCAGCGTCGCCGGTGGGACCCTGAGCTCCTACGAGCAGTACTTC. Encoded protein: CSVAGGTLSSYEQYF.

The chain employs TRBV11-3 and TRBJ2-3; no firm D call. Germline-derived CDR1 and CDR2 are SGHNT and YENEEA. V gave up 1 base and J gave up 7 bases, with 12 bases separating them. This CDR3 comprises 14 residues. This CDR3 reads CASSLGGPTNTQYF. The DNA for the CDR3 is TGTGCCAGCAGCTTAGGAGGACCTACAAATACGCAGTATTTT.